A selection of T cell receptor beta chains follows, all from one sample in a study of T cells in Graves' hyperthyroidism and ophthalmopathy. MiXCR was run by TCRdb on the multiplex PCR reads, yielding one entry per CDR3 protein. The sample lists around 300,000 distinct CDR3 sequences, about 20% occurring once. Material: blood. These TCRs come from a man younger than 45 with Graves' ophthalmopathy. CDR3s include the opening cysteine and the closing phenylalanine or tryptophan. D genes are given only for firm matches. Clone size is given for some rows only: seen once, a few or many times, or a class if the clone is expanded.

V gene,J gene,D gene,clone size,CDR3 protein,CDR3 DNA
TRBV20-1,TRBJ1-2,NA,few,CSAREGDTSNYGYTF,TGCAGTGCTAGAGAGGGGGACACATCTAACTATGGCTACACCTTC
TRBV12-3/TRBV12-4,TRBJ2-7,NA,NA,CASSFRGGTTYEQYF,TGTGCCAGCAGTTTCAGGGGGGGGACTACCTACGAGCAGTACTTC
TRBV29-1,TRBJ2-2,NA,NA,CSVERAGPGELFF,TGCAGCGTTGAACGGGCAGGGCCCGGGGAGCTGTTTTTT
TRBV30,TRBJ2-4,TRBD2,few,CALAGEVAKNIQYF,TGTGCCTTAGCGGGAGAAGTGGCCAAAAACATTCAGTACTTC
TRBV29-1,TRBJ2-5,TRBD2,few,CSVEGSGSEETQYF,TGCAGCGTTGAGGGTAGCGGGAGTGAGGAGACCCAGTACTTC
TRBV28,TRBJ2-5,TRBD2,NA,CASSSVRTSMETQYF,TGTGCCAGCAGTTCTGTCAGGACTAGCATGGAGACCCAGTACTTC
TRBV7-9,TRBJ2-1,TRBD2,NA,CASSLALREGGNEQFF,TGTGCCAGCAGCTTAGCACTGCGGGAGGGTGGGAATGAGCAGTTCTTC
TRBV11-2,TRBJ2-5,NA,few,CASSHDRGETQYF,TGTGCCAGCAGCCATGACCGGGGGGAGACCCAGTACTTC
TRBV18,TRBJ2-3,TRBD2,many,CASSPGAGVSDTQYF,TGTGCCAGCTCACCAGGAGCGGGAGTTTCAGATACGCAGTATTTT
TRBV7-3,TRBJ2-2,TRBD2,NA,CASSLSGTSGTTGELFF,TGTGCCAGCAGCTTATCAGGGACTAGCGGGACTACCGGGGAGCTGTTTTTT
TRBV6-5,TRBJ2-6,TRBD1,few,CASSYSGTGSGANVLTF,TGTGCCAGCAGTTACTCCGGGACAGGTTCAGGGGCCAACGTCCTGACTTTC
TRBV7-6,TRBJ2-3,TRBD2,few,CASSPGGTPTQYF,TGTGCCAGCAGCCCCGGGGGGACCCCCACGCAGTATTTT
TRBV5-8,TRBJ1-2,NA,few,CASSLPPVGGYTF,TGTGCCAGCAGCCTACCCCCGGTCGGCGGCTACACCTTC
TRBV30,TRBJ2-1,NA,many,CAWTTSYHEQFF,TGTGCCTGGACAACTAGCTACCATGAGCAGTTCTTC
TRBV5-4,TRBJ1-1,NA,NA,CASSPAGPGKVTEAFF,TGTGCCAGCAGCCCCGCGGGCCCAGGGAAAGTCACTGAAGCTTTCTTT
TRBV2,TRBJ1-5,TRBD1,many,CASSVGTGGQPQHF,TGTGCCAGCAGTGTCGGGACAGGAGGTCAGCCCCAGCATTTT
TRBV5-1,TRBJ2-4,TRBD2,few,CASSLLRGGDVNIQYF,TGCGCCAGCAGCTTGTTACGGGGGGGTGACGTAAACATTCAGTACTTC
TRBV19,TRBJ2-1,NA,NA,CASSISPRLIREYNEQFF,TGTGCCAGTAGTATTAGCCCACGTTTAATTCGAGAGTACAATGAGCAGTTCTTC
TRBV18,TRBJ2-5,NA,few,CASSPTPQETQYF,TGTGCCAGCTCACCAACTCCCCAAGAGACCCAGTACTTC
TRBV10-2,TRBJ2-5,NA,NA,CASRQGRETQYF,TGCGCCAGCAGACAGGGTAGAGAGACCCAGTACTTC
TRBV7-3,TRBJ2-1,NA,NA,CASSPYLGPSYNEQFF,TGTGCCAGCAGCCCCTACTTGGGGCCCTCCTACAATGAGCAGTTCTTC
TRBV12-3/TRBV12-4,TRBJ2-2,TRBD1,NA,CASRRTGTGELFF,TGTGCCAGCAGACGGACAGGGACCGGGGAGCTGTTTTTT
TRBV20-1,TRBJ1-2,TRBD1,NA,CSARDPKTGPTYGYTF,TGCAGTGCTAGAGATCCCAAGACAGGGCCGACCTATGGCTACACCTTC
TRBV24-1,TRBJ2-1,TRBD2,NA,CATSDLPSGSTDEQFF,TGTGCCACCAGTGATTTACCTAGCGGGAGTACCGATGAGCAGTTCTTC
TRBV7-2,TRBJ2-2,NA,once,CASRGVRSGTGELFF,TGTGCCAGCAGGGGGGTTCGGTCCGGTACCGGGGAGCTGTTTTTT
TRBV7-3,TRBJ2-1,TRBD2,many,CASSRETSGNEQFF,TGTGCCAGCAGCCGCGAGACTAGCGGGAATGAGCAGTTCTTC
TRBV6-5,TRBJ2-1,NA,NA,CASSYSRDYNEQFF,TGTGCCAGCAGTTACTCGAGGGATTACAATGAGCAGTTCTTC
TRBV24-1,TRBJ1-5,NA,few,CATGRGGGNQPQHF,TGTGCCACCGGACGTGGCGGGGGCAATCAGCCCCAGCATTTT
TRBV19,TRBJ2-3,NA,NA,CASSIDVDTQYF,TGTGCCAGTAGTATCGACGTAGATACGCAGTATTTT
TRBV19,TRBJ1-1,NA,NA,CASSKEGLDTEAFF,TGTGCCAGTAGTAAGGAGGGGCTCGACACTGAAGCTTTCTTT
TRBV5-6,TRBJ1-5,TRBD1,few,CASSVTGAVKPQHF,TGTGCCAGCAGCGTTACAGGGGCGGTAAAGCCCCAGCATTTT
TRBV7-7,TRBJ2-7,NA,NA,CASSLMGGRGEQYF,TGTGCTAGCAGCTTAATGGGGGGCCGTGGCGAGCAGTACTTC
TRBV2,TRBJ2-7,NA,many,CASMRGGMVYEQYF,TGTGCCAGCATGAGGGGAGGAATGGTGTACGAGCAGTACTTC
TRBV12-3/TRBV12-4,TRBJ2-5,NA,few,CASSFLGHFVYF,TGTGCCAGCAGTTTTCTGGGACATTTTGTATACTTC
TRBV7-3,TRBJ1-1,NA,few,CASSSYRNTEAFF,TGTGCCAGCAGCTCCTACAGGAACACTGAAGCTTTCTTT
TRBV15,TRBJ2-1,NA,few,CATSRKAGHSYNEQFF,TGTGCCACCAGCAGAAAAGCGGGCCACTCCTACAATGAGCAGTTCTTC
TRBV11-2,TRBJ2-3,NA,many,CASSRPGPLADTQYF,TGTGCCAGCAGCCGCCCGGGGCCCCTCGCAGATACGCAGTATTTT
TRBV2,TRBJ2-5,NA,many,CASSRDTQETQYF,TGTGCCAGCAGTCGGGACACGCAAGAGACCCAGTACTTC
TRBV12-3/TRBV12-4,TRBJ2-7,NA,NA,CASSYRGSINEQYF,TGTGCCAGCAGTTACAGAGGGAGTATCAACGAGCAGTACTTC